One and the same sample provided the 17 T cell receptor beta chains below, sequenced in a study of type 1 and type 2 diabetes patients. PCR was run on genomic DNA. The TCR beta CDR3 region was amplified using 30 forward and 13 reverse primers. TCRdb re-called the multiplex PCR reads through MiXCR, storing one row per CDR3 protein. The table has a few hundred thousand distinct CDR3 sequences, more than 40% seen once; the top ten hold roughly an eighth. The sample was peripheral blood mononuclear cells (PBMCs). These receptors originate from a man between 18 and 29 years old with type 2 diabetes.

The genes are TRBV28 and TRBJ1-4; D is uncertain. V was pared by 6 bases and J by 10 bases, with 21 bases between. The length of the CDR3 is 15 residues. Germline CDR1 reads MDHEN; CDR2 reads SYDVKM. CDR3 DNA sequence: TGTGCCAGCAGCCAAGTCAGGCATGTAGTGGGAAAACTGTTTTTT. Its translation: CASSQVRHVVGKLFF.

The J gene is TRBJ2-5, the V gene TRBV5-1; 9 positions match TRBD1. The end of the DNA aligns better with TRBJ2-1, so the J call may be wrong. This CDR3 has 13 amino acids. The germline CDR1 and CDR2 sequences are SGHRS and YFSETQ. The CDR3 loop is CASNPTGGNEQFF. CDR3 bases: TGCGCCAGCAACCCGACAGGGGGGAATGAGCAGTTCTTC.

The J gene is TRBJ2-3, the V gene TRBV7-2; no definite D call. V was shortened by 5 bases and J by 3 bases, with 15 bases between the two germline ends. The CDR3 sequence is 15 residues long. The V gene's germline CDR1 is SGHTA and CDR2 FQGNSA. CDR3 protein: CASSTAGFRTDTQYF. Here the CDR3 DNA reads TGTGCCAGCAGCACAGCCGGGTTCCGGACAGATACGCAGTATTTT.

With respect to this clonotype: A much larger clone lies one base from this, so it may be a read error. The chain has TRBV19 and TRBJ2-2; no definite D call. The germline CDR1 and CDR2 sequences are LNHDA and SQIVND (reference sequence). This CDR3 has 14 amino acids. The CDR3 loop reads CASSDGTNTRELFF. In DNA form, the CDR3 reads TGTGCCAGTAGTGACGGAACGAACACCAGGGAGCTGTTTTTT.

This chain links TRBV10-2 with TRBJ2-2; 10 bases align to TRBD1. The CDR3 length is 15 residues. Germline V gene lookup returns CDR1 WSHSY and CDR2 SAAADI. V lost 6 bases, J lost 6 bases, and 7 bases stayed unmatched. The CDR3 region is CASRLGQGSPGELFF. DNA for the CDR3: TGCGCCAGCAGGCTGGGACAGGGGAGTCCCGGGGAGCTGTTTTTT.

The J gene is TRBJ1-6, the V gene TRBV6-4, with D hard to call. CDR3 length: 13 residues. The V gene lost 0 bases and the J gene lost 8 bases, with 5 bases spanning the gap. From germline, CDR1 is MRHNA and CDR2 SNTAGT. CDR3 bases: TGTGCCAGCAGTGACTCGACGGATTCACCCCTCCACTTT. It codes for CASSDSTDSPLHF.

Note on this clonotype: At one end, the junction sequence differs from germline, possibly due to a read error. The chain joins TRBV9 to TRBJ2-5; 7 nucleotides agree with TRBD2. This CDR3 spans 15 amino acids. CDR1 and CDR2 from the germline V gene are SGDLS and YYNGEE. The CDR3: CASGVASQGGKTQYF. CDR3 nucleotide sequence: TGTGCCAGCGGCGTAGCTAGTCAGGGAGGGAAGACCCAGTACTTC.

The V call is TRBV4-1, the J call TRBJ2-7; D perhaps matches TRBD1 (6 bases). CDR3 size: 15 residues. Trimming cost V 0 bases and J 6 bases, with 15 bases left between them. The V gene's germline CDR1 is MGHRA and CDR2 YSYEKL. CDR3 in amino acids: CASSQDGDTPGEQYF. CDR3 bases: TGCGCCAGCAGCCAAGACGGGGACACCCCCGGCGAGCAGTACTTC.

V is TRBV20-1 and J is TRBJ2-2; D is undetermined. Trimming removed 3 bases at V and 1 base at J, with 9 bases between. The CDR3 spans 14 residues. In germline, CDR1 is DFQATT, CDR2 SNEGSKA (reference sequence). CDR3 protein: CSASPPENTGELFF. In DNA, the CDR3 is TGCAGTGCTAGTCCTCCAGAGAACACCGGGGAGCTGTTTTTT.

This clonotype was counted a few times. V usage is TRBV19 and J usage is TRBJ1-5; unclear D gene. Per the germline V gene, CDR1 is LNHDA and CDR2 is SQIVND (reference sequence). The CDR3 totals 14 residues. Trimming took off 7 bases at V and 4 bases at J, with 14 bases between the two ends. The DNA of the CDR3 is TGTGCCAGTACGGAGGTTAGGGTTAATCAGCCCCAGCATTTT. Its translation: CASTEVRVNQPQHF. The full variable domain, completed using reference TRBV19 and TRBJ1-5, is DGGITQSPKYLFRKEGQNVTLSCEQNLNHDAMYWYRQDPGQGLRLIYYSQIVNDFQKGDIAEGYSVSREKKESFPLTVTSAQKNPTAFYLCASTEVRVNQPQHFGDGTRLSIL.

The V gene is TRBV10-3, the J gene TRBJ2-5; D is possibly TRBD1 or TRBD2 (5 bases each). Germline values: CDR1 ENHRY, CDR2 SYGVKD. This CDR3 is 13 amino acids long. Trimming left V 2 bases short and J 5 bases short, with 9 bases between. The CDR3, as DNA: TGTGCCATCAGTGAGGGGACCGGGGAGACCCAGTACTTC. Translating gives CAISEGTGETQYF.

This clonotype was seen many times. The chain has TRBV7-8 and TRBJ2-2, with 10 bases lining up with TRBD1. This CDR3 is built from 18 residues. V was clipped by 2 bases and J by 0 bases; unmatched bases: 6. CDR1 and CDR2 from the germline V gene are SGHVS and FQNEAQ. The CDR3 nucleotides are TGTGCCAGCAGCTTAAGACAGGGGGCCGTCGCGAACACCGGGGAGCTGTTTTTT. It encodes CASSLRQGAVANTGELFF.

The sample holds one count of this clonotype. The CDR3 reads CASSFAPNTEAFF. CDR3 sequence (DNA): TGTGCCAGCAGCTTCGCACCGAACACTGAAGCTTTCTTT. The chain has TRBV25-1 and TRBJ1-1; D ambiguous. From germline, CDR1 is MGHDK and CDR2 SYGVNS. The length of the CDR3 is 13 residues. Trimming took 6 bases from V and 1 from J, leaving 9 bases between them.

This clonotype appeared a few times. The genes are TRBV5-1 and TRBJ2-7, with D tentatively TRBD1 or TRBD2 (5 bases each). CDR1 and CDR2 from the germline V gene are SGHRS and YFSETQ. The CDR3 runs 12 residues. V shed 8 bases and J shed 5 bases, with 14 bases lying between them. The CDR3 region has the DNA TGCGCCAGTCGGAACGAGGGGAACGAGCAGTACTTC. Encoded protein: CASRNEGNEQYF.

The chain carries TRBV7-3 and TRBJ2-7; 8 bases are a match to TRBD1. The CDR3 loop spans 14 amino acids. CDR1 SGHTA and CDR2 FQGTGA come from the germline V gene. V was pared by 5 bases and J by 5 bases, with 8 bases of the junction left unmatched. Here the CDR3 reads CASSHTGGNNEQYF. The CDR3 nucleotides are TGTGCCAGCAGCCATACAGGGGGTAACAACGAGCAGTACTTC.

This chain joins TRBV25-1 and TRBJ2-2; maybe TRBD2 (6 bases). Deletions cut 11 bases from V and 4 bases from J, with 20 bases between. The germline gives CDR1 MGHDK, CDR2 SYGVNS. The CDR3 consists of 15 residues. The CDR3, as DNA: TGTGCCGGGGGGACGCCTAGTTACGGCACCGGGGAGCTGTTTTTT. It is translated as CAGGTPSYGTGELFF.

V is TRBV11-1 and J is TRBJ2-3; maybe TRBD2 (6 bases). V lost 5 bases, J lost 2 bases, and 11 bases lay in between. This CDR3 contains 14 residues. CDR1 SGHAT and CDR2 FQDESV come from the germline V gene (reference sequence). The CDR3 is CASSMGLFTDTQYF. The CDR3 DNA reads as TGTGCCAGCAGCATGGGACTGTTCACAGATACGCAGTATTTT. The full variable domain, in which reference TRBV11-1 and TRBJ2-3 provide the parts outside the CDR3, is EAEVAQSPRYKITEKSQAVAFWCDPISGHATLYWYRQILGQGPELLVQFQDESVVDDSQLPKDRFSAERLKGVDSTLKIQPAELGDSAMYLCASSMGLFTDTQYFGPGTRLTVL.